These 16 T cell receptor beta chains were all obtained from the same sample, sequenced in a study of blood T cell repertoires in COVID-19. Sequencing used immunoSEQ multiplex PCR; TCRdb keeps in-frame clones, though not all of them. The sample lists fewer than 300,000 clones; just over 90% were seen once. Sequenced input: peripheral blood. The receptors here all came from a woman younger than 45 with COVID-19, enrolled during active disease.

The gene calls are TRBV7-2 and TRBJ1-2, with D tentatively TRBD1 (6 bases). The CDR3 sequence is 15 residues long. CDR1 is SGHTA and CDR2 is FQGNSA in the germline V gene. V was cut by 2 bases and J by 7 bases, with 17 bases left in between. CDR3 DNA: TGTGCCAGCAGCTTACCGCCCCCTCGACAGGTTGGCTACACCTTC. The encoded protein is CASSLPPPRQVGYTF.

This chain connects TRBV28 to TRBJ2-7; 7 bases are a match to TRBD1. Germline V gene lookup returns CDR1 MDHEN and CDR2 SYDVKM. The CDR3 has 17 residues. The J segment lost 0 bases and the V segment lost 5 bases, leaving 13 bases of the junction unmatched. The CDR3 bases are TGTGCCAGCAGTCAGATCAGGGGGTTAACTAGCTCCTACGAGCAGTACTTC. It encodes CASSQIRGLTSSYEQYF.

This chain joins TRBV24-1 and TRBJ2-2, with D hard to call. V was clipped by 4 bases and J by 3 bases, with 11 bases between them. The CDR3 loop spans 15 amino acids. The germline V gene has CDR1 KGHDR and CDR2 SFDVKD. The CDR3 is CATSDPRHDTGELFF. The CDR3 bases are TGTGCCACCAGTGACCCCCGACACGACACCGGGGAGCTGTTTTTT.

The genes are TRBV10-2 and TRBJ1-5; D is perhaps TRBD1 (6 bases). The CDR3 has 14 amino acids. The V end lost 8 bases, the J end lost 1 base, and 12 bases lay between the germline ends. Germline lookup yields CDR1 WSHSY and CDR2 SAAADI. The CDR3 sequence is CASQAGDSNQPQHF. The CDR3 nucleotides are TGCGCCAGCCAAGCAGGGGACAGCAATCAGCCCCAGCATTTT.

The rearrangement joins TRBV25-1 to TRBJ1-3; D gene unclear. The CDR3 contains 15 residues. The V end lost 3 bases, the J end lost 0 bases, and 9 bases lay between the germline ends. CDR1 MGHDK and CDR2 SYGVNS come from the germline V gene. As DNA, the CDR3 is TGTGCCAGCAGTGATGGAGGTGGCTCTGGAAACACCATATATTTT. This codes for CASSDGGGSGNTIYF.

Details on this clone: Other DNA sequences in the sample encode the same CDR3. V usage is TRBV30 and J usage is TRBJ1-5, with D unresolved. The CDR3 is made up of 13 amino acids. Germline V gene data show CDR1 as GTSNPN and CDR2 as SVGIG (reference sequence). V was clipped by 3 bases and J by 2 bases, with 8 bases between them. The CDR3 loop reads CAWSPSGNQPQHF. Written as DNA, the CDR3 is TGTGCCTGGAGCCCTAGCGGCAATCAGCCCCAGCATTTT.

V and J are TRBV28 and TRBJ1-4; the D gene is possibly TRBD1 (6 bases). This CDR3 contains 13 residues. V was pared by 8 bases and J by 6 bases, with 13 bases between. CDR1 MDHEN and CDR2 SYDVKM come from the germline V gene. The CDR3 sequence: CASSQDRYEKLFF. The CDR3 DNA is TGTGCCAGCTCACAGGACAGATATGAAAAACTGTTTTTT.

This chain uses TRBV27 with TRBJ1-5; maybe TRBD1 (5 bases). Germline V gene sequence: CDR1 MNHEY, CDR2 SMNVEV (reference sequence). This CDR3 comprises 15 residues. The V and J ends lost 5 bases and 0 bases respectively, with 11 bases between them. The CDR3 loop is CASSQDRYSNQPQHF. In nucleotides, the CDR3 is TGTGCCAGCAGTCAAGACAGATATAGCAATCAGCCCCAGCATTTT.

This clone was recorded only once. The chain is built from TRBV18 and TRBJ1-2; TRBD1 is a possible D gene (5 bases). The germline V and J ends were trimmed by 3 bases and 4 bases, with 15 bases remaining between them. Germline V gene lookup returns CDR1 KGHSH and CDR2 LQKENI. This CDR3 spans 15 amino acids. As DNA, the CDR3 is TGTGCCAGCTCACCTAACCCCAGGGAAGGCTATGGCTACACCTTC. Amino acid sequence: CASSPNPREGYGYTF.

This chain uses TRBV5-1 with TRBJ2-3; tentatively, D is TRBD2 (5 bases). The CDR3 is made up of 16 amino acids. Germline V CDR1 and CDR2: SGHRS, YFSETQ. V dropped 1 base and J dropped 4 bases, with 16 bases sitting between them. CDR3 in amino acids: CASSLIRGSEADTQYF. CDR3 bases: TGCGCCAGCAGCTTGATTCGGGGTTCAGAAGCAGATACGCAGTATTTT.

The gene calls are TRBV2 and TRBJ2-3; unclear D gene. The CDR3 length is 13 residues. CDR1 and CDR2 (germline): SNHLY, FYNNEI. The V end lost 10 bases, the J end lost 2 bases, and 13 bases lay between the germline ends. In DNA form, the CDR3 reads TGTGCCACCCGGAGTGAATCCACAGATACGCAGTATTTT. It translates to CATRSESTDTQYF. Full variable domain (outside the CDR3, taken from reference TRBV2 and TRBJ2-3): EPEVTQTPSHQVTQMGQEVILRCVPISNHLYFYWYRQILGQKVEFLVSFYNNEISEKSEIFDDQFSVERPDGSNFTLKIRSTKLEDSAMYFCATRSESTDTQYFGPGTRLTVL.

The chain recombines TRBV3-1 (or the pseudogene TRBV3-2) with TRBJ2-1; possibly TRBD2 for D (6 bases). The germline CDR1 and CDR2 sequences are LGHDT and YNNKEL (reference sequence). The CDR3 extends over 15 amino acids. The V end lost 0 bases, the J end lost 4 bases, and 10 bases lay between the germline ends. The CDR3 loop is CASSQDPSGYNEQFF. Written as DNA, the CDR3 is TGTGCCAGCAGCCAAGATCCGAGCGGGTACAATGAGCAGTTCTTC.

Here the CDR3 reads CASSPRSGNIAEQYF. The CDR3 DNA reads TGTGCCAGCTCACCTCGGTCGGGAAATATAGCGGAGCAGTACTTC. This chain connects TRBV18 to TRBJ2-7, with a weak D call TRBD2 (5 bases). The V gene's germline CDR1 is KGHSH and CDR2 LQKENI. Trimming took off 3 bases at V and 7 bases at J, with 19 bases between the two ends. This CDR3 contains 15 residues.

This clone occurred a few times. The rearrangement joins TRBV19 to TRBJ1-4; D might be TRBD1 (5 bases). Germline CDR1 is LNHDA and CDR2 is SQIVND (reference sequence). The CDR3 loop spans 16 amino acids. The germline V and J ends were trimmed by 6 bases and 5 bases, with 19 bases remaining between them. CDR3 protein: CASSRGIRDQNEKLFF. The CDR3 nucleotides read TGTGCCAGTAGCCGGGGGATCAGGGACCAGAATGAAAAACTGTTTTTT.

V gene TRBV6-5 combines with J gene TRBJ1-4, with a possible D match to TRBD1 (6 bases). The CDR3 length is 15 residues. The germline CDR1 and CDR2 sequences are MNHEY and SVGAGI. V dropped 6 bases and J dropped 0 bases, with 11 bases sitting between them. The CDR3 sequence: CASRTGDSTNEKLFF. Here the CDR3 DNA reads TGTGCCAGCAGGACAGGTGATTCAACTAATGAAAAACTGTTTTTT.

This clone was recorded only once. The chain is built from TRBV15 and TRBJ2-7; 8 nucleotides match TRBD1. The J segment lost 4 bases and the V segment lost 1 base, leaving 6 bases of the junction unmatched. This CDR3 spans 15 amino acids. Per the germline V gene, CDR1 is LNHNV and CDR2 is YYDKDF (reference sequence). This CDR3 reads CATSRVGQGIYEQYF. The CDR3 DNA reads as TGTGCCACCAGCAGAGTCGGACAGGGTATTTACGAGCAGTACTTC.